This T cell receptor (beta chain) appears in the sequencing data of a study of OX40 agonist ivuxolimab in advanced cancers. Findings of the study overall: The study found among the lowest clonal expansion in partial responders at 0.1-3.0 mg/kg. Several nonresponders also turned out to have low normalized T-cell clonal expansion. At doses 0.1 to 3.0 mg/kg, CD4+ and CD8+ clones expanded.

Repertoires were generated with immunoSEQ multiplex PCR, while TCRdb's copy carries only in-frame clones and drops some. The data contain fewer than 35,000 clones, 75% to 95% of them singletons. Trimming removed 3 bases at V and 1 base at J, with 14 bases between. Looked up from germline, CDR1 is SGHKS and CDR2 is YYEKEE (reference sequence). The CDR3 has 15 residues. Blood samples were obtained at baseline, cycle 4 day 1, and cycle 7 day 1. Comments on this clone: Its antigen is undetermined.

This material consisted of CD4+ or CD8+ T cells sorted from blood, taken in a trial of the OX40 agonist ivuxolimab. V is TRBV5-5 and J is TRBJ2-7, with D possibly being TRBD1 (6 bases). The sequence was obtained from an adult with an advanced solid tumor such as melanoma, head and neck, liver or kidney cancer. This CDR3 is CASSSGQYYSYEQYF. DNA for the CDR3: TGTGCCAGCAGCTCAGGACAGTACTATTCCTACGAGCAGTACTTC.